This TCR beta chain was profiled in a study of blood T cell repertoires in COVID-19. Measured with immunoSEQ multiplex PCR; TCRdb has only the in-frame clones, and not every one. The sample consists of 250,000 to 300,000 clones, about 90% of them appearing once. In terms of age and location, participants ranged from roughly 18 to 90 years and lived in 24 US areas. Categorization into cohorts depended on clinical history that participants reported. In Cohort 3, a recovered donor had either two negative PCRs, clearance, or symptom resolution. V shed 8 bases and J 3 bases; nucleotides not matched to a gene: 15. CDR3 length equals 18 residues. Germline values: CDR1 SNHLY, CDR2 FYNNEI.

The chain couples TRBV2 to TRBJ2-4, with 11 positions matching TRBD1. The TCR sequence derives from a woman aged 55-75 years who had recovered from COVID-19. What was sequenced was PBMCs or T cells enriched from blood (not recorded which). CDR3 nucleotide sequence: TGTGCCAGCTGCCGGACAGGGGGCGCGTATGTTGTCAAAAACATTCAGTACTTC. Amino acids: CASCRTGGAYVVKNIQYF.